Following are 30 T cell receptor beta chains from one sample sequenced in a study of T-cell reconstitution after alpha-beta-depleted transplantation in children. Unique molecular identifiers tagged the TCRbeta library. In TCRdb, the PCR reads were re-called with MiXCR into one record per CDR3 protein. The sample has 170,000 or so distinct CDR3 sequences, 6% to 7% seen once; the top ten hold 3% to 3.5%. The source was PBMCs from the stem cell graft donor, collected from the stem cell graft. These receptors were collected from a human donor who donated a stem cell graft to a child with Wiskott-Aldrich syndrome.

This chain links TRBV27 with TRBJ2-3, with D tentatively TRBD1 (6 bases). Germline V gene data show CDR1 as MNHEY and CDR2 as SMNVEV (reference sequence). This CDR3 spans 16 amino acids. Deletions cut 5 bases from V and 5 bases from J, with 20 bases between. The CDR3: CASSPSGHILRDTQYF. The CDR3 DNA follows: TGTGCCAGCAGTCCGTCGGGACATATTCTCAGAGATACGCAGTATTTT.

This chain links TRBV20-1 with TRBJ2-1; 7 nucleotides align to TRBD2. Trimming removed 4 bases from V and 3 bases from J; junction bases left unmatched: 6. The CDR3 is 14 residues long. Germline loops: CDR1 DFQATT, CDR2 SNEGSKA (reference sequence). Here the CDR3 reads CSATSSGDYNEQFF. CDR3 nucleotide sequence: TGCAGTGCTACCTCCAGCGGGGACTACAATGAGCAGTTCTTC.

In its sample, this clonotype was seen many times. The chain employs TRBV27 and TRBJ1-2; D remains ambiguous. The CDR3 covers 14 residues. The germline V gene encodes CDR1 MNHEY and CDR2 SMNVEV (reference sequence). The ends were cut back, 8 bases at V and 8 bases at J, with 21 bases in the middle. CDR3 sequence reads: CASRSGQRTSGYTF. CDR3 nucleotide sequence: TGTGCCAGCCGGTCCGGCCAACGTACCTCGGGCTACACCTTC.

Only a few counts were recorded for this clonotype. The chain has TRBV18 and TRBJ1-2; tentatively, D is TRBD1 (6 bases). The germline V gene has CDR1 KGHSH and CDR2 LQKENI. V was clipped by 2 bases and J by 6 bases, with 13 bases between them. CDR3 length: 14 residues. CDR3 sequence reads: CASSPSAGDDGYTF. The CDR3 coding sequence is TGTGCCAGCTCACCATCGGCAGGGGACGATGGCTACACCTTC.

Here the CDR3 reads CSARSGNQETQYF. The CDR3 DNA sequence: TGCAGTGCTAGGAGCGGGAACCAAGAGACCCAGTACTTC. This chain uses TRBV20-1 with TRBJ2-5; 7 positions agree with TRBD2. With V trimmed by 3 bases and J by 0 bases, 1 base remained unmatched. The CDR3 loop spans 13 amino acids. Germline V gives CDR1 DFQATT, CDR2 SNEGSKA (reference sequence).

At least ten counts were recorded for this clonotype. The V call is TRBV29-1, the J call TRBJ2-7, with 9 bases lining up with TRBD1. CDR3 length: 15 amino acids. Per germline, CDR1 SQVTM and CDR2 ANQGSEA. V shed 2 bases, J shed 4 bases, and the junction held 9 bases outside the gene matches. The CDR3 loop reads CSVEIRGTGKYEQYF. DNA of the CDR3: TGCAGCGTTGAAATTCGGGGGACAGGGAAGTACGAGCAGTACTTC.

In its sample, this clonotype was seen a few times. The chain employs TRBV16 and TRBJ1-1; tentative D call: TRBD1 (5 bases). The V gene lost 4 bases and the J gene lost 4 bases, with 13 bases spanning the gap. The CDR3 runs 14 residues. Germline CDR1 and CDR2: KGHSY and FQNENV. CDR3: CASSRVGATTEAFF. In DNA form, the CDR3 reads TGTGCCAGCAGCCGCGTAGGGGCGACCACTGAAGCTTTCTTT.

In this sample, this clonotype turned up many times. The V call is TRBV5-1, the J call TRBJ2-3; D remains unclear. Per the germline V gene, CDR1 is SGHRS and CDR2 is YFSETQ. Trimming pared 4 bases from V and 4 bases from J, leaving 10 bases between. The CDR3 contains 13 residues. In nucleotides, the CDR3 is TGCGCCAGCAGCCCGTTTACCCCAGATACGCAGTATTTT. This gives the protein CASSPFTPDTQYF.

In this sample, this clonotype turned up many times. V usage is TRBV11-2 and J usage is TRBJ1-2; D is undetermined. V was cut by 3 bases and J by 8 bases, with 16 bases left in between. This CDR3 contains 14 residues. Per germline, CDR1 SGHAT and CDR2 FQNNGV. CDR3 sequence (DNA): TGTGCCAGCAGCTTGGATAATTCAGCTGGAGGCTACACCTTC. Its translation: CASSLDNSAGGYTF.

This clonotype was detected only a few times. The chain couples TRBV12-3 or TRBV12-4 to TRBJ2-3; 7 bases are a match to TRBD2. The ends lost 2 bases at V and 5 bases at J; junction bases unmatched: 16. The CDR3 covers 18 residues. The chain's CDR3 is CASSLKRGRFGGRDTQYF. In DNA form, the CDR3 reads TGTGCCAGCAGTTTAAAGAGAGGGAGGTTCGGGGGGAGAGATACGCAGTATTTT.

The genes are TRBV2 and TRBJ2-4; D might be TRBD1 (5 bases). CDR1 and CDR2 (germline): SNHLY, FYNNEI. CDR3 size: 15 residues. Trimming cost V 7 bases and J 0 bases, with 13 bases left between them. The chain's CDR3 is CASNFDSVAKNIQYF. The CDR3, as DNA: TGTGCCAGCAATTTTGACAGTGTAGCCAAAAACATTCAGTACTTC. Full variable domain (missing parts from reference TRBV2 and TRBJ2-4): EPEVTQTPSHQVTQMGQEVILRCVPISNHLYFYWYRQILGQKVEFLVSFYNNEISEKSEIFDDQFSVERPDGSNFTLKIRSTKLEDSAMYFCASNFDSVAKNIQYFGAGTRLSVL.

In its sample, this clonotype was seen many times. V is TRBV29-1 and J is TRBJ2-7; no clear D gene. V lost 5 bases and J lost 5, with 22 bases in between. The CDR3 spans 15 residues. In germline, CDR1 is SQVTM, CDR2 ANQGSEA. The CDR3 spells CSVSSWTPGVHEQYF. The CDR3 DNA sequence: TGCAGCGTTTCGTCATGGACGCCGGGCGTCCACGAGCAGTACTTC.

This clonotype was found many times. The V gene is TRBV29-1, the J gene TRBJ1-1; TRBD1 might be the D (5 bases). Trimming cost V 8 bases and J 6 bases, with 10 bases left between them. The V gene's germline CDR1 is SQVTM and CDR2 ANQGSEA. The CDR3 has 10 amino acids. CDR3 in amino acids: CSPGRAEAFF. CDR3 DNA: TGCAGCCCGGGACGCGCTGAAGCTTTCTTT.

This clonotype appeared a few times. The rearrangement joins TRBV10-3 to TRBJ2-7; D not certain. CDR1 ENHRY and CDR2 SYGVKD come from the germline V gene. V was shortened by 10 bases and J by 4 bases, with 11 bases between the two germline ends. The CDR3 extends over 11 amino acids. CDR3: CATFDGYEQYF. The DNA for the CDR3 is TGTGCCACCTTCGACGGTTACGAGCAGTACTTC.

Many counts were recorded for this clonotype. The rearrangement joins TRBV4-3 to TRBJ1-4, with D unresolved. Germline CDR1 LGHNA, CDR2 YSLEER. The ends were cut back, 1 base at V and 3 bases at J, with 12 bases in the middle. The CDR3 has 16 residues. This CDR3 is CASSQASRQSNEKLFF. CDR3 sequence (DNA): TGCGCCAGCAGCCAAGCCAGTAGGCAGTCTAATGAAAAACTGTTTTTT.

The sample holds many counts of this clonotype. The chain couples TRBV5-1 to TRBJ1-1; 9 bases line up with TRBD1. CDR1 and CDR2 from the germline V gene are SGHRS and YFSETQ. V lost 2 bases to trimming and J lost 4 bases; unmatched junction nucleotides: 15. The CDR3 extends over 18 amino acids. Here the CDR3 DNA reads TGCGCCAGCAGCTTTGCTTTAACAGGGGGCGACGTCCGCACTGAAGCTTTCTTT. This gives the protein CASSFALTGGDVRTEAFF.

This clonotype was counted ten times or more. The chain has TRBV28 and TRBJ2-3; tentatively, D is TRBD2 (6 bases). The V gene's germline CDR1 is MDHEN and CDR2 SYDVKM. The length of the CDR3 is 16 residues. V was shortened by 4 bases and J by 2 bases, with 16 bases between the two germline ends. CDR3 DNA sequence: TGTGCCAGCAGTTCTCCCCGTGGAGGGATCACAGATACGCAGTATTTT. Its translation: CASSSPRGGITDTQYF.

This clonotype was seen repeatedly, ten times or more. The gene calls are TRBV7-2 and TRBJ2-7; unclear D gene. V was clipped by 3 bases and J by 0 bases, with 9 bases between them. Germline V gene lookup returns CDR1 SGHTA and CDR2 FQGNSA. The CDR3 has 14 amino acids. The CDR3 coding sequence is TGTGCCAGCAGCTTTGGCGGTAGCTCCTACGAGCAGTACTTC. This gives the protein CASSFGGSSYEQYF.

At least ten counts were recorded for this clonotype. This rearrangement joins TRBV24-1 to TRBJ1-2; D unclear. Germline V CDR1 and CDR2: KGHDR, SFDVKD. This CDR3 spans 13 amino acids. The V and J ends lost 3 bases and 3 bases respectively, with 7 bases between them. The CDR3 nucleotides read TGTGCCACCAGTGATCAACTGGACTATGGCTACACCTTC. Amino acids: CATSDQLDYGYTF.

This clonotype was observed at least ten times. The chain carries TRBV10-3 and TRBJ1-1; D is unresolved. V was trimmed by 4 bases and J by 7 bases, leaving 13 bases between them. The CDR3 runs to 13 residues. Germline V lookup: CDR1 ENHRY, CDR2 SYGVKD. The CDR3 sequence is CAISASGVGEAFF. The CDR3 DNA reads as TGTGCCATCAGTGCCTCCGGGGTCGGTGAAGCTTTCTTT.

In this sample, this clonotype turned up many times. The CDR3 DNA reads TGCGCCAGCAGCCCGGGACAGGGGGACTATGGCTACACCTTC. It translates to CASSPGQGDYGYTF. This sequence joins TRBV5-1 and TRBJ1-2; 11 bases are a match to TRBD1. Germline V CDR1 and CDR2: SGHRS, YFSETQ. The CDR3 runs to 14 residues. J was trimmed by 3 bases and V by 4 bases; bases with no gene match: 2.

This clonotype came up many times. The chain employs TRBV4-3 and TRBJ2-2; D gene uncertain. The CDR3 runs 13 residues. Trimming removed 1 base from V and 6 bases from J, with 6 bases in between. Germline CDR1 reads LGHNA; CDR2 reads YSLEER. This chain's CDR3 is CASSQVTPGELFF. The CDR3 region has the DNA TGCGCCAGCAGCCAAGTCACCCCCGGGGAGCTGTTTTTT.

This clonotype has a count of ten or more. The V call is TRBV10-3, the J call TRBJ1-5; D gene unclear. CDR1 is ENHRY, CDR2 SYGVKD, per germline. The CDR3 spans 14 residues. V was clipped by 2 bases and J by 2 bases, with 7 bases between them. The CDR3 is CAISEPARNQPQHF. The CDR3 DNA follows: TGTGCCATCAGTGAGCCAGCACGCAATCAGCCCCAGCATTTT.

This clonotype was detected ten times or more. This chain links TRBV4-1 with TRBJ2-2; 8 bases are shared with TRBD2. The CDR3 covers 16 residues. CDR1 is MGHRA, CDR2 YSYEKL, per germline. The junction had 12 bases not matched to a gene; V was cut back by 5 bases and J by 7 bases. The CDR3 here is CASSSAGGLMGGELFF. DNA for the CDR3: TGCGCCAGCAGCTCGGCGGGGGGCCTTATGGGCGGGGAGCTGTTTTTT.

This clonotype was detected many times. This rearrangement joins TRBV12-3 or TRBV12-4 to TRBJ1-4, with TRBD1 matching 9 bases. The CDR3 has 14 residues. The J segment lost 6 bases and the V segment lost 6 bases, leaving 5 bases of the junction unmatched. The CDR3 DNA sequence: TGTGCCAGCAGCCCGGGACAGGGTTATGAAAAACTGTTTTTT. Translation gives CASSPGQGYEKLFF.

This clonotype was detected many times. This chain connects TRBV4-1 to TRBJ2-2; 11 bases fit TRBD1. Germline loops: CDR1 MGHRA, CDR2 YSYEKL. The CDR3 is made up of 16 amino acids. After removal of 3 bases from V and 4 bases from J, the junction contained 4 bases not matched to a gene. This CDR3 reads CASSQKGQGGTGELFF. CDR3 in DNA: TGCGCCAGCAGCCAGAAGGGACAGGGGGGCACCGGGGAGCTGTTTTTT.

The sample holds many counts of this clonotype. The V call is TRBV5-1, the J call TRBJ2-3; no definite D call. Germline V lookup: CDR1 SGHRS, CDR2 YFSETQ. The CDR3 length is 15 residues. V lost 5 bases, J lost 3 bases, and 16 bases lay in between. The CDR3 region is CASRTPLGVTDTQYF. DNA of the CDR3: TGCGCCAGCAGGACCCCCCTGGGCGTAACAGATACGCAGTATTTT.

This clonotype occurred many times. The chain carries TRBV6-1 and TRBJ1-2; 7 bases are a match to TRBD1. This CDR3 has 14 amino acids. J gave up 8 bases and V 6 bases, and 12 bases lay outside the gene matches. In germline, CDR1 is MNHNS, CDR2 SASEGT. This CDR3 reads CASSPPGQREGYTF. The DNA for the CDR3 is TGTGCCAGCAGCCCCCCGGGACAGCGAGAAGGCTACACCTTC.

A few counts support this clonotype. The chain carries TRBV7-9 and TRBJ2-3; TRBD1 matches at 7 bases. Germline-derived CDR1 and CDR2 are SEHNR and FQNEAQ (reference sequence). V shed 5 bases, J shed 2 bases, and the junction held 13 bases outside the gene matches. The CDR3 runs 17 residues. CDR3 in amino acids: CASSRSRGISVTDTQYF. CDR3 DNA sequence: TGTGCCAGCAGCCGAAGCAGGGGGATCAGCGTCACAGATACGCAGTATTTT.

This clonotype has ten or more counts. This chain connects TRBV7-9 to TRBJ2-1, with 13 bases matching TRBD2. The CDR3 has 15 amino acids. J gave up 10 bases and V 5 bases, and 8 bases lay outside the gene matches. Germline V lookup: CDR1 SEHNR, CDR2 FQNEAQ (reference sequence). CDR3 in amino acids: CASSLGLAGVWEQFF. CDR3 nucleotides: TGTGCCAGCAGCCTCGGACTAGCGGGAGTTTGGGAGCAGTTCTTC.